This entry describes one TCR beta chain. The source of the sample is a study of blood T cell repertoires in COVID-19. About the study: Sites across the United States, Italy and Spain contributed samples from acute and convalescent COVID-19.

The germline gives CDR1 MNHEY, CDR2 SVGAGI. V was shortened by 7 bases and J by 4 bases, with 7 bases between the two germline ends. This CDR3 is built from 11 residues. Produced via immunoSEQ multiplex PCR; TCRdb's table is partial and in-frame only. The sample has 180,000 or so clones; less than 90% are singletons. The sample consisted of peripheral blood. The rearrangement links TRBV6-5 to TRBJ1-2; D gene ambiguous. This TCR came from a woman aged 70-85 years with COVID-19, enrolled during active disease. The CDR3: CASTGLYGYTF. In nucleotides, the CDR3 is TGTGCCAGCACCGGACTCTATGGCTACACCTTC.